One and the same sample provided the 9 T cell receptor beta chains below, sequenced in a study of radiation and T cells in renal cell carcinoma. Time point meaning: blood 4 weeks post-SBRT, at nephrectomy. This sample's treatment: 15 Gy SBRT to primary tumor, nephrectomy 4 weeks later. Assay: immunoSEQ multiplex PCR; the TCRdb copy retains only in-frame clones and omits some. Found here are about 78,000 clones, roughly nine tenths of them singletons; the top ten hold more than 5.5%. The sequencing here drew on blood, taken from a patient whose treatment included radiotherapy and nephrectomy. The source of these receptors is a woman aged 65 to 85 with renal cell carcinoma.

This rearrangement joins TRBV30 to TRBJ1-5, with D unclear. V was shortened by 1 base and J by 2 bases, with 12 bases between the two germline ends. The CDR3 extends over 15 amino acids. Per the germline V gene, CDR1 is GTSNPN and CDR2 is SVGIG (reference sequence). The CDR3 bases are TGTGCCTGGAGTGCCCGATGGAGGGGCAATCAGCCCCAGCATTTT. Amino acid sequence: CAWSARWRGNQPQHF.

The chain has TRBV5-4 and TRBJ2-7; either TRBD1 or TRBD2 may supply D (6 bases each). Germline loops: CDR1 SGHNT, CDR2 YYREEE (reference sequence). This CDR3 contains 13 residues. Trimming shortened V by 5 bases and J by 6 bases, and 15 bases separated the two germline ends. The CDR3 spells CASSLTGGLEQYF. As DNA, the CDR3 is TGTGCCAGCAGTCTGACCGGGGGCCTCGAGCAGTACTTC.

The J gene is TRBJ2-5, the V gene TRBV9; D is perhaps TRBD1 or TRBD2 (6 bases each). Trimming took off 4 bases at V and 5 bases at J, with 12 bases between the two ends. The CDR3 is made up of 13 amino acids. Germline CDR1 is SGDLS and CDR2 is YYNGEE. The CDR3 spells CASSKGGLETQYF. The CDR3 bases are TGTGCCAGCAGCAAAGGGGGGCTGGAGACCCAGTACTTC.

This rearrangement joins TRBV9 to TRBJ2-3, with D perhaps given as TRBD1 or TRBD2 (6 bases each). The CDR3 is made up of 15 amino acids. Deletions cut 4 bases from V and 5 bases from J, with 17 bases between. Germline V CDR1 and CDR2: SGDLS, YYNGEE. CDR3 coding DNA: TGTGCCAGCAGCCCTAAAGGGGGGCTAATAGATACGCAGTATTTT. Protein sequence: CASSPKGGLIDTQYF. Drawing the rest from reference TRBV9 and TRBJ2-3, the complete variable domain is DSGVTQTPKHLITATGQRVTLRCSPRSGDLSVYWYQQSLDQGLQFLIQYYNGEERAKGNILERFSAQQFPDLHSELNLSSLELGDSALYFCASSPKGGLIDTQYFGPGTRLTVL.

CDR3 protein: CAISRTQNRNEQFF. The CDR3, as DNA: TGTGCCATCTCGAGGACTCAAAATCGAAATGAGCAGTTCTTC. The chain has TRBV10-3 and TRBJ2-1; a weak D match, TRBD2 (5 bases). The CDR3 contains 14 residues. Germline assignment: CDR1 ENHRY and CDR2 SYGVKD. The V gene lost 8 bases and the J gene lost 7 bases, with 18 bases spanning the gap.

This clone was counted a single time. This chain connects TRBV7-3 to TRBJ2-3; D is perhaps TRBD1 or TRBD2 (6 bases each). V was cut by 9 bases and J by 6 bases, with 13 bases left in between. This CDR3 spans 12 amino acids. CDR1 is SGHTA, CDR2 FQGTGA, per germline. The CDR3 reads CASSSGADTQYF. DNA of the CDR3: TGTGCCAGTTCATCGGGGGCTGATACGCAGTATTTT.

The chain is built from TRBV4-1 and TRBJ1-5; TRBD1 matches 11 bases. The trim removed 4 bases at V and 7 bases at J, leaving 6 bases unmatched. Per germline, CDR1 MGHRA and CDR2 YSYEKL. This CDR3 has 15 residues. The CDR3 reads CASSRGQGAEQPQHF. CDR3 nucleotide sequence: TGCGCCAGCAGCCGCGGACAGGGGGCAGAGCAGCCCCAGCATTTT.

The chain joins TRBV5-4 to TRBJ2-3, with 9 bases that match TRBD1. CDR1 is SGHNT and CDR2 is YYREEE in the germline V gene (reference sequence). The J segment lost 6 bases and the V segment lost 0 bases, leaving 5 bases of the junction unmatched. CDR3 size: 15 residues. The CDR3 DNA sequence: TGTGCCAGCAGCTTGGGGACAGGGGATGCGGATACGCAGTATTTT. Translation gives CASSLGTGDADTQYF.

The CDR3 DNA follows: TGTGCCAGCAGTTCAGTAATATACAGGGGGGACACTGAAGCTTTCTTT. Residues: CASSSVIYRGDTEAFF. This sequence joins TRBV28 and TRBJ1-1, with 8 bases aligning to TRBD1. The germline V gene encodes CDR1 MDHEN and CDR2 SYDVKM. V dropped 4 bases and J dropped 3; count of bases not matched to a gene: 10. This CDR3 has 16 residues.